This entry lists 17 T cell receptor beta chains sequenced from one sample in a study of T cells in localized non-small cell lung cancer. Some clones are missing from TCRdb's copy, which holds only in-frame ones; the method was immunoSEQ multiplex PCR. The sample yields some 64,000 clones, 85% to 90% seen once. Here the sequenced sample was peripheral blood, taken before any cancer treatment. Receptor source: a woman aged 35 to 70 with stage I lung adenocarcinoma.

The rearrangement links TRBV29-1 to TRBJ2-3, with TRBD1 matching 8 bases. In germline, CDR1 is SQVTM, CDR2 ANQGSEA. This CDR3 is built from 15 residues. The V segment lost 6 bases and the J segment 0 bases; nucleotides outside the gene matches: 8. The CDR3 protein is CSVAQGARSTDTQYF. In DNA, the CDR3 is TGCAGCGTAGCCCAGGGGGCCAGAAGCACAGATACGCAGTATTTT.

J is TRBJ1-4 and V is TRBV2; weak D call: TRBD1 (6 bases). Germline values: CDR1 SNHLY, CDR2 FYNNEI. V lost 1 base to trimming and J lost 4 bases, with 16 bases between them. The CDR3 totals 17 residues. The CDR3 region is CASSEDLGGEFNEKLFF. The CDR3 DNA sequence: TGTGCCAGCAGTGAAGACTTGGGGGGCGAGTTTAATGAAAAACTGTTTTTT. Full variable domain (missing parts from reference TRBV2 and TRBJ1-4): EPEVTQTPSHQVTQMGQEVILRCVPISNHLYFYWYRQILGQKVEFLVSFYNNEISEKSEIFDDQFSVERPDGSNFTLKIRSTKLEDSAMYFCASSEDLGGEFNEKLFFGSGTQLSVL.

The chain couples TRBV29-1 to TRBJ2-1; D might be TRBD1 (6 bases). V was shortened by 4 bases and J by 4 bases, with 20 bases between the two germline ends. CDR1 is SQVTM and CDR2 is ANQGSEA in the germline V gene. The CDR3 has 16 amino acids. The CDR3 DNA sequence: TGCAGCGTTGGGGGGCTACAGGGTCTGGCTTACAATGAGCAGTTCTTC. As protein: CSVGGLQGLAYNEQFF.

The V call is TRBV5-1, the J call TRBJ2-1, with 12 bases aligning to TRBD2. J lost 0 bases, V lost 1 base, and 8 bases had no gene match. Per the germline V gene, CDR1 is SGHRS and CDR2 is YFSETQ. The CDR3 is 19 residues long. The CDR3 reads CASSLILTSGGSSYNEQFF. Here the CDR3 DNA reads TGCGCCAGCAGCTTGATTCTTACTAGCGGGGGGAGCTCCTACAATGAGCAGTTCTTC.

In DNA form, the CDR3 reads TGTGCCAGCAGCGAACAGGGAGGCAATCAGCCCCAGCATTTT. Its protein product is CASSEQGGNQPQHF. The V and J genes are TRBV6-5 and TRBJ1-5, with D possibly being TRBD1 (6 bases). The ends were cut back, 6 bases at V and 2 bases at J, with 11 bases in the middle. Germline V CDR1 and CDR2: MNHEY, SVGAGI. There are 14 residues in the CDR3.

The rearrangement joins TRBV7-2 to TRBJ1-2, with no clear D. The V gene lost 4 bases and the J gene lost 8 bases, with 14 bases spanning the gap. The CDR3 runs to 13 residues. Germline V gives CDR1 SGHTA, CDR2 FQGNSA. CDR3 residues: CASSSPNDSGYTF. CDR3 sequence (DNA): TGTGCCAGCAGCTCACCTAACGACTCCGGCTACACCTTC.

V gene TRBV18 combines with J gene TRBJ1-1, with 8 positions matching TRBD1. The V and J ends lost 3 bases and 1 base, in that order; junction bases with no gene match: 4. The CDR3 spans 15 residues. The V gene's germline CDR1 is KGHSH and CDR2 LQKENI. CDR3 nucleotides: TGTGCCAGCTCACCCACACAGGGGGGGAACACTGAAGCTTTCTTT. It specifies CASSPTQGGNTEAFF.

The V and J genes are TRBV2 and TRBJ1-4; no clear D gene. The CDR3 is 15 residues long. Germline lookup yields CDR1 SNHLY and CDR2 FYNNEI. Trimming removed 2 bases from V and 5 bases from J, with 12 bases in between. The CDR3: CASSEQGPSNEKLFF. DNA of the CDR3: TGTGCCAGCAGTGAACAAGGGCCTTCGAATGAAAAACTGTTTTTT.

This clone was found once. V gene TRBV19 combines with J gene TRBJ1-2; a weak D match, TRBD1 (6 bases). The CDR3 has 13 residues. Germline V CDR1 and CDR2: LNHDA, SQIVND (reference sequence). Trimming stripped 3 bases from V and 9 bases from J, with 14 bases between. The CDR3 protein is CASSMSGAESYTF. CDR3 in DNA: TGTGCCAGTAGTATGTCGGGGGCGGAGAGCTACACCTTC.

V gene TRBV9 combines with J gene TRBJ2-3; 9 bases fit TRBD1. The germline gives CDR1 SGDLS, CDR2 YYNGEE. The ends lost 4 bases at V and 4 bases at J; junction bases unmatched: 10. CDR3 size: 16 residues. The CDR3 reads CASSPTDRGDADTQYF. For the CDR3, the DNA is TGTGCCAGCAGCCCAACCGACAGGGGGGACGCAGATACGCAGTATTTT. Complete variable domain (other parts from reference TRBV9 and TRBJ2-3): DSGVTQTPKHLITATGQRVTLRCSPRSGDLSVYWYQQSLDQGLQFLIQYYNGEERAKGNILERFSAQQFPDLHSELNLSSLELGDSALYFCASSPTDRGDADTQYFGPGTRLTVL.

This clone has just one count. The genes are TRBV6-6 and TRBJ1-1, with unresolved D. The CDR3 has 13 amino acids. From germline, CDR1 is MNHNY and CDR2 SVGAGI (reference sequence). Trimming removed 0 bases at V and 4 bases at J, with 6 bases between. The CDR3 here is CASSYSMITEAFF. CDR3 DNA: TGTGCCAGCAGTTACTCGATGATCACTGAAGCTTTCTTT.

This rearrangement joins TRBV11-1 to TRBJ1-2, with TRBD1 identical over 7 bases. This CDR3 comprises 13 residues. Germline V CDR1 and CDR2: SGHAT, FQDESV (reference sequence). V shed 5 bases, J shed 5 bases, and the junction held 5 bases outside the gene matches. The DNA of the CDR3 is TGTGCCAGCAGCGCTATGACAGGGTATGGCTACACCTTC. This translates into CASSAMTGYGYTF.

V and J are TRBV2 and TRBJ1-5; D is possibly TRBD1 (6 bases). This CDR3 spans 13 amino acids. Germline V gives CDR1 SNHLY, CDR2 FYNNEI. The V gene lost 4 bases and the J gene lost 9 bases, with 13 bases spanning the gap. The CDR3 protein is CASSVEQGRPQHF. As DNA, the CDR3 is TGTGCCAGCAGTGTGGAGCAGGGGAGGCCCCAGCATTTT.

The J gene is TRBJ2-5, the V gene TRBV7-8; possibly TRBD2 for D (5 bases). Germline values: CDR1 SGHVS, CDR2 FQNEAQ. The CDR3 is 17 amino acids. V was trimmed by 5 bases and J by 1 base, leaving 20 bases between them. The CDR3 region has the DNA TGTGCCAGCAGCCCCCGAGGAACGGCGGGTAGCCAAGAGACCCAGTACTTC. This encodes CASSPRGTAGSQETQYF.

The CDR3 sequence: CSAIYNEQFF. As DNA, the CDR3 is TGCAGTGCGATCTACAATGAGCAGTTCTTC. This chain uses TRBV20-1 with TRBJ2-1, with D hard to call. Trimming took off 6 bases at V and 3 bases at J, with 3 bases between the two ends. The CDR3 contains 10 residues. Germline V gives CDR1 DFQATT, CDR2 SNEGSKA (reference sequence).

The chain joins TRBV29-1 to TRBJ2-7; the D is unclear. The germline V gene has CDR1 SQVTM and CDR2 ANQGSEA. The CDR3 has 14 residues. The V gene lost 0 bases and the J gene lost 2 bases, with 11 bases spanning the gap. This chain's CDR3 is CSVEDLSQPYEQYF. DNA of the CDR3: TGCAGCGTTGAAGATCTAAGTCAGCCCTACGAGCAGTACTTC.

This chain connects TRBV28 to TRBJ1-1; maybe TRBD1 (6 bases). The V end was cut by 1 base, the J end by 6 bases, with 12 bases between. This CDR3 has 14 amino acids. Germline CDR1 MDHEN, CDR2 SYDVKM. Here the CDR3 reads CASSLSTGLPEAFF. In DNA, the CDR3 is TGTGCCAGCAGTTTATCAACAGGGCTCCCTGAAGCTTTCTTT.